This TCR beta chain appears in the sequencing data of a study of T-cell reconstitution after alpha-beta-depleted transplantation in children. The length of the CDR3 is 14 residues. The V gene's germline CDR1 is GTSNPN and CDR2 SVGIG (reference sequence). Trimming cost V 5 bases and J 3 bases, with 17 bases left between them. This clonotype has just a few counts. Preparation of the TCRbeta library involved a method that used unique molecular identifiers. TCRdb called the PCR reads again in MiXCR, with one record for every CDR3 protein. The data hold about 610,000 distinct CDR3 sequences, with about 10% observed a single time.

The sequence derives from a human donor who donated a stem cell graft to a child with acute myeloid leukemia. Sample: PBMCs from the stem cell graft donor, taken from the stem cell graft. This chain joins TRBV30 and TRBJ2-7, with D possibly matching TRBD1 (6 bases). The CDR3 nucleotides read TGTGCCTGGGGCCCAAGAGGACAGAACTACGAGCAGTACTTC. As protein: CAWGPRGQNYEQYF.